This TCR beta chain was obtained from a study of control samples from healthy donors and cancer patients. Measured with immunoSEQ multiplex PCR; TCRdb has only the in-frame clones, and not every one. The table has fewer than 200,000 clones, just under 95% seen once. The receptor was isolated from an older woman in good health. Source material: blood.

The CDR3 DNA is TGTGCCAGCAGCTTATGGCAGGGAGATAACTATGGCTACACCTTC. This encodes CASSLWQGDNYGYTF. V and J are TRBV7-2 and TRBJ1-2; tentatively, D is TRBD1 (5 bases). The CDR3 extends over 15 amino acids. Trimming removed 2 bases from V and 1 base from J, with 11 bases in between. The germline V gene has CDR1 SGHTA and CDR2 FQGNSA. The whole variable domain, filled in from reference TRBV7-2 and TRBJ1-2, reads GAGVSQSPSNKVTEKGKDVELRCDPISGHTALYWYRQSLGQGLEFLIYFQGNSAPDKSGLPSDRFSAERTGGSVSTLTIQRTQQEDSAVYLCASSLWQGDNYGYTFGSGTRLTVV.